This TCR beta chain comes out of a study of T cell repertoires in cytomegalovirus infection. Study-level information: Alongside well-studied HLA-B-restricted CMV epitopes, recently identified HLA-C-restricted CMV epitopes were also used. Public signatures in TCR beta pointed to CMV infection and matching HLA type. General study points: The response measured ex vivo was dominated by TCR beta clonotypes (HLA-C-restricted and CMV-specific).

V dropped 1 base and J dropped 5 bases, with 14 bases sitting between them. Germline V gene data show CDR1 as SGHTA and CDR2 as FQGNSA. The CDR3 sequence is 15 residues long. Many counts were recorded for this clonotype. The antigen is unknown. TCRdb reanalysed the reads using MiXCR and keeps one entry per CDR3 protein. The sample records roughly 990,000 distinct CDR3 sequences, around 29% being singletons. The V and J genes are TRBV7-2 and TRBJ1-2, with a possible D match to TRBD1 (5 bases). Sequencing used cultured CD8+ T cells from PBMCs, obtained from culture after CMV antigen stimulation. The source of this sequence is a human donor in good health (CMV status not recorded). Some clones in this sample may be carry-over from other donors' samples. The DNA of the CDR3 is TGTGCCAGCAGCTTAGATCTCCCGACAGTATATGGCTACACCTTC. It is translated as CASSLDLPTVYGYTF.